These 3 T cell receptor beta chains were all obtained from the same sample, sequenced in a study of cytomegalovirus exposure and HLA in healthy donors (TCRdb year 2017). The library relied on the immunoSEQ multiplex PCR assay. A mixture of 60 forward primers for TCR Vbeta segments and 13 reverse primers for TCR Jbeta segments was used in the multiplex PCR. In its TCRdb copy, this immuneACCESS table keeps in-frame sequences only and misses some clones. Where compared with another copy, unresolved V genes explain less than half of these, and the others have no known cause. The sample contains approximately 200,000 clones, 75% to 90% of them found a single time. 6.5% of the sample lies in the top ten. Sequencing was performed on PBMCs. The receptors derive from a woman in her fifties or sixties in good health and CMV-seropositive.

This rearrangement joins TRBV7-2 to TRBJ1-3, with D possibly being TRBD1 (5 bases). This CDR3 has 15 amino acids. Trimming pared 6 bases from V and 2 bases from J, leaving 14 bases between. Germline loops: CDR1 SGHTA, CDR2 FQGNSA. CDR3 region: CASSPRVLTGNTIYF. The CDR3 DNA is TGTGCCAGCAGTCCCAGGGTTTTAACTGGAAACACCATATATTTT.

The rearrangement joins TRBV27 to TRBJ2-2, with a weak D call TRBD2 (6 bases). V shed 0 bases and J shed 3 bases, with 17 bases lying between them. Germline V lookup: CDR1 MNHEY, CDR2 SMNVEV (reference sequence). The CDR3 is 18 amino acids. The CDR3 here is CASSLSGGPSLDTGELFF. CDR3 bases: TGTGCCAGCAGTTTATCGGGGGGTCCCTCGTTGGACACCGGGGAGCTGTTTTTT.

This sequence joins TRBV2 and TRBJ1-3, with D perhaps TRBD1 (6 bases). This CDR3 contains 15 residues. Germline values: CDR1 SNHLY, CDR2 FYNNEI. The V gene lost 3 bases and the J gene lost 0 bases, with 9 bases spanning the gap. CDR3 loop: CASSDQGLSGNTIYF. CDR3 DNA sequence: TGTGCCAGCAGTGATCAGGGGCTCTCTGGAAACACCATATATTTT.